This T cell receptor beta chain was found in a study of OX40 agonist ivuxolimab in advanced cancers. About the full investigation: Ivuxolimab was a fully human IgG2 agonistic monoclonal antibody targeting the costimulatory receptor OX40 (CD134). Intravenous ivuxolimab was administered to patients every 2 weeks at six dose levels: 0.01, 0.1, 0.3, 1.5, 3 and 10 mg/kg. Among the roughly 52 dose-escalation patients, around 19 had hepatocellular carcinoma, roughly 15 melanoma, 9 renal cell carcinoma and 9 head and neck cancer. The dose-escalation cohort was about 83% male with a mean age of around 62 years, ranging from 23 to 79. Patients were allowed to have had prior anti-PD-1, anti-PD-L1 or anti-CTLA-4 therapy, and around two fifths of the dose-escalation patients had been treated with checkpoint inhibitors. Partial responses were achieved by three dose-escalation patients, of whom one had hepatocellular carcinoma and two had cutaneous melanoma. Peripheral TCRbeta sequencing aimed to test whether ivuxolimab altered TCR sequence diversity and caused clonal T-cell expansion. The paper reports the monotherapy dose-escalation portion (N = 52 patients) of the phase I ivuxolimab trial.

Turning to this clone: What antigen it recognizes has not been identified. No base qualities exist here, and no much larger clone lies one base off it.

For sequencing of the TCRbeta CDR3 region, genomic DNA was extracted from the sorted cells. The immunoSEQ Assay was used to sequence the TCRbeta CDR3 regions. TCRdb carries this immuneACCESS record with in-frame sequences only. Its versions omit some clonotypes, under half of them owing to an unresolved V gene in the studies checked, with the rest unexplained. Here the sample has tens of thousands of clones; roughly 84% occur a single time. The top ten constitute about 0.68% of the sample. Broad study findings and their caveats: In the 0.1-3.0 mg/kg groups, partial responders were among the patients with the lowest normalized peripheral clonal expansion, particularly in CD8+ T cells. Clonal expansion of both CD4+ and CD8+ blood T cells was observed from baseline to week 6 at doses 0.1 to 3.0 mg/kg. Low levels of normalized T-cell clonal expansion were also seen in some nonresponding patients. After ivuxolimab, more expanded clones were found on average in CD8+ T cells than in CD4+ T cells. The antigen specificity of the clonally expanded peripheral T cells was not determined.

Sequences SGHAT (CDR1) and FQNNGV (CDR2) are obtained from the germline V gene. The CDR3, from cysteine to phenylalanine, totals 14 residues. Only the CDR3 DNA is retained, 42 bases long and in frame from the first base. V has 3 bases trimmed and J has 7 bases trimmed; junction bases matching no gene number 4. Patients with autoimmune disease history or receiving systemic immunosuppression were excluded from the trial. In every dose cohort, peripheral blood was drawn for TCR sequencing at baseline, cycle 4 day 1, and cycle 7 day 1. Samples came from an open-label, multicenter, first-in-human phase I dose-escalation trial of ivuxolimab. Adults with locally advanced or metastatic melanoma, renal cell carcinoma, hepatocellular carcinoma or head and neck squamous cell carcinoma were enrolled in the trial. Before TCR sequencing, CD4+ and CD8+ T cells were separately sorted from peripheral blood.

The rearranged segments are TRBV11-2 and TRBJ1-4; 8 bases in the middle match TRBD1. The sample in question was CD4+ or CD8+ T cells sorted from blood, obtained in a trial of the OX40 agonist ivuxolimab. This receptor was obtained from an adult with an advanced solid tumor such as melanoma, head and neck, liver or kidney cancer. The CDR3 in this case is CASSFSDRGEKLFF. The DNA sequence is as follows: TGTGCCAGCAGCTTCAGTGACAGGGGTGAAAAACTGTTTTTT.